This is a list of T cell receptor beta chains from one sample in a study of PD-1 blockade in classical Hodgkin lymphoma. Sequenced by immunoSEQ multiplex PCR; TCRdb stores in-frame clones only, minus some. The sample lists 9,000 to 13,000 clones; approximately 75% were seen once. Sequenced here: peripheral blood mononuclear cells (PBMCs), sampled at baseline. The source of these receptors is a human donor with classical Hodgkin lymphoma. CDR3s leave out the opening cysteine and the closing phenylalanine or tryptophan. D genes are given only for firm matches.

V gene | D gene | CDR3 protein
TRBV7-3 | TRBD1 | ASSSTGPEMGYNEQF
TRBV7-6 | - | ASSPFTNEQF
TRBV9 | TRBD1 | ASSVGRGRDQQY
TRBV6-5 | TRBD1 | ASRTGQGTYNEQF
TRBV27 | TRBD1 | ASSSGGTGGYEQY
TRBV2 | - | ASSVIGVSNYGYT
TRBV6-5 | TRBD2 | ASSSPGGSYNEQF
TRBV7-9 | - | ASSSYGGLYYEQY
TRBV5-5 | TRBD1 | ASSALDRGGNEQF
TRBV10-3 | - | AIRIRDLMNTGELF
TRBV28 | - | ATTGRRNQPQH
TRBV27 | - | ASSFGDSNEKLF
TRBV19 | TRBD1 | ASTGTGDTGELF
TRBV5-1 | TRBD1 | ASPGGGDQPQH
TRBV18 | - | ASSPRRLSTDTQY
TRBV28 | TRBD1 | AIFQPPGTGGNQPQH
TRBV18 | - | ASSPTRTPNTEAF
TRBV5-5 | TRBD1 | ASSLGQGPYNEQF
TRBV28 | TRBD2 | ASSFPHSGNRRKNTGELF
TRBV5-4 | - | ASSLQGMNTEAF
TRBV7-8 | - | ASSLDLTGDSYNEQF
TRBV5-1 | - | ASSWTQETQY
TRBV6-6 | - | ASSYDIGYEQY
TRBV5-4 | - | ASSLVAGPQETQY
TRBV4-3 | TRBD2 | ASSQDIAGIYEQY
TRBV2 | TRBD2 | ASHGLAGPHEQY
TRBV18 | - | ASSPLSSTDTQY
TRBV10-3 | - | AITGTPGHGYT
TRBV9 | - | ASSTHTTSTDTQY
TRBV5-1 | - | ASSLEGGSYNEQF
TRBV6-8 | - | ASSYWDRDSGNEQF
TRBV6-6 | - | ASSYRDASYEQY
TRBV19 | - | ASSIGTTSTDTQY
TRBV5-1 | - | ASSWSSYNEQF
TRBV11-3 | TRBD2 | ASSLGPRLAGGLPGELF
TRBV6-5 | - | ASSYSGGRTEAF
TRBV6-1 | TRBD1 | ASSRGQGGGGYT
TRBV5-6 | TRBD1 | ASRGTGGGFTGELF
TRBV6-6 | - | ASIAGTHYGYT
TRBV6-4 | - | ASRAQPVSTDTQY
TRBV18 | TRBD2 | ASSAGLASTDTQY
TRBV4-1 | - | ASKGVIFGDQPQH
TRBV7-8 | TRBD1 | ASRTQGVANEKLF
TRBV7-7 | - | ASSLAPSGGVTETQY
TRBV2 | - | ASSVRMTREAF
TRBV4-2 | TRBD1 | ASSQGIIQGNEQF